This TCR beta chain was captured by sequencing in a study of sequential checkpoint blockade in melanoma. Study-wide background: After both sequences, patients received maintenance nivolumab. DNA from 91 pretreatment tumor samples underwent TCRβ immunosequencing. After nivolumab or ipilimumab alone, around 20 patients had week-13 rebiopsies.

The V gene's germline CDR1 is MNHGY and CDR2 SAAAGT. V was shortened by 5 bases and J by 2 bases, with 10 bases between the two germline ends. The CDR3 sequence is 13 residues long. Treatment denoted: randomized to nivolumab then ipilimumab (arm A) or the reverse (arm B). Assay: immunoSEQ multiplex PCR; the TCRdb copy retains only in-frame clones and omits some. The table includes 3,500 to 5,000 clones, roughly a quarter detected once. V usage is TRBV6-8 and J usage is TRBJ2-7; no definite D call. This sequence was found in a human donor with melanoma. The sample was tumor tissue (inferred from file names), taken from a patient given nivolumab and ipilimumab in sequence. CDR3 amino acids: CASSPGYTYEQYF. DNA of the CDR3: TGTGCCAGCAGTCCGGGCTACACCTACGAGCAGTACTTC.